Listed below are T cell receptor beta chains from one sample, sequenced in a study of CD8 T cells in Susac syndrome. MiXCR, applied by TCRdb to the immunoSEQ multiplex PCR reads, yields one record per CDR3 protein. Found here are some 200,000 distinct CDR3 sequences, around 95% of them singletons; the top ten hold around 0.096%. Input material: CD4+ T cells from PBMCs. The receptors derive from a human donor with Susac syndrome. Both conserved end residues are part of each CDR3. The order of the fields is clone size, J gene, V gene, CDR3 length, D gene, CDR3 DNA, CDR3 protein. A D gene is named only where the DNA matches it firmly. Expanded clones are given a class, and other clones once, few, many or no size at all.

abundance: -; j_gene: TRBJ1-1; v_gene: TRBV7-8; len: 12; d_gene: -; CDR3nt: TGTGCCAGCAGCGCTAAGAACACTGAAGCTTTCTTT; CDR3aa: CASSAKNTEAFF
abundance: -; j_gene: TRBJ1-2; v_gene: TRBV12-3/TRBV12-4; len: 13; d_gene: -; CDR3nt: TGTGCCAGCACCTGGGGTGGGGGGGATGGCTACACCTTC; CDR3aa: CASTWGGGDGYTF
abundance: -; j_gene: TRBJ1-1; v_gene: TRBV15; len: 16; d_gene: TRBD1; CDR3nt: TGTGCCACCAGCAGAGAATCGGGACAGGTCCCCACTGAAGCTTTCTTT; CDR3aa: CATSRESGQVPTEAFF
abundance: -; j_gene: TRBJ1-1; v_gene: TRBV20-1; len: 8; d_gene: -; CDR3nt: TGCAGTGCCTCCACTGCTTTCTTT; CDR3aa: CSASTAFF
abundance: -; j_gene: TRBJ2-2; v_gene: TRBV29-1; len: 16; d_gene: -; CDR3nt: TGCAGCTCTGTCTGGAGGAGGGGCCGAGAAACCGGGGAGCTGTTTTTT; CDR3aa: CSSVWRRGRETGELFF
abundance: -; j_gene: TRBJ1-2; v_gene: TRBV12-3/TRBV12-4; len: 14; d_gene: -; CDR3nt: TGTGCCAGTACTATCTCTGGGGAAGTAGGAGGCTACACCTTC; CDR3aa: CASTISGEVGGYTF
abundance: once; j_gene: TRBJ2-7; v_gene: TRBV29-1; len: 14; d_gene: TRBD2; CDR3nt: TGCAGCGTTGTCGGGGGGGGGCTCTCTAACGAGCAGTACTTC; CDR3aa: CSVVGGGLSNEQYF
abundance: -; j_gene: TRBJ2-1; v_gene: TRBV5-4; len: 15; d_gene: -; CDR3nt: TGTGCCAGCAGCTTGGATGTTGGAGATTACAATGAGCAGTTCTTC; CDR3aa: CASSLDVGDYNEQFF
abundance: -; j_gene: TRBJ1-2; v_gene: TRBV6-5; len: 16; d_gene: -; CDR3nt: TGTGCCAGCAGTTACTGGAATTCCGACTCGGTCTATGGCTACACCTTC; CDR3aa: CASSYWNSDSVYGYTF
abundance: -; j_gene: TRBJ1-1; v_gene: TRBV7-9; len: 16; d_gene: -; CDR3nt: TGTGCCAGCAGCTTAGGGCACCTGGACGTCCACACTGAAGCTTTCTTT; CDR3aa: CASSLGHLDVHTEAFF
abundance: -; j_gene: TRBJ2-2; v_gene: TRBV7-2; len: 18; d_gene: TRBD2; CDR3nt: TGTGCCAGCAGGGTGACTAGCGGGGGGACGTCGAACACCGGGGAGCTGTTTTTT; CDR3aa: CASRVTSGGTSNTGELFF
abundance: once; j_gene: TRBJ1-6; v_gene: TRBV20-1; len: 14; d_gene: TRBD1; CDR3nt: TGCAGTGCTAGGGGGACAGCGTATAATTCACCCCTCCACTTT; CDR3aa: CSARGTAYNSPLHF
abundance: -; j_gene: TRBJ2-1; v_gene: TRBV11-2; len: 15; d_gene: TRBD2; CDR3nt: TGTGCCAGCAGCCCCGGACTAGCGGGGGCGGGTGAGCAGTTCTTC; CDR3aa: CASSPGLAGAGEQFF
abundance: -; j_gene: TRBJ2-3; v_gene: TRBV4-2; len: 15; d_gene: TRBD2; CDR3nt: TGTGCCAGCAGCCAAGATGGGACTAGTTCAGATACGCAGTATTTT; CDR3aa: CASSQDGTSSDTQYF
abundance: -; j_gene: TRBJ1-2; v_gene: TRBV20-1; len: 12; d_gene: -; CDR3nt: TGCAGTGCTCTCGGGGCCATCTGGGGCTACACCTTC; CDR3aa: CSALGAIWGYTF
abundance: -; j_gene: TRBJ2-7; v_gene: TRBV30; len: 14; d_gene: TRBD2; CDR3nt: TGTGCCTGGAGTGTAGGACTAGCGGGGGACGAGCAGTACTTC; CDR3aa: CAWSVGLAGDEQYF
abundance: few; j_gene: TRBJ1-2; v_gene: TRBV5-5; len: 13; d_gene: -; CDR3nt: TGTGCCAGCAGCTTGGTCTCAGACTATGGCTACACCTTC; CDR3aa: CASSLVSDYGYTF
abundance: few; j_gene: TRBJ2-7; v_gene: TRBV7-6; len: 15; d_gene: TRBD1; CDR3nt: TGTGCCAGCAGCTTAGAGGACAGGGGTTCCTACGAGCAGTACTTC; CDR3aa: CASSLEDRGSYEQYF
abundance: -; j_gene: TRBJ1-5; v_gene: TRBV19; len: 16; d_gene: -; CDR3nt: TGTGCCAGTAGAAATCGGTGGGGGTATCCCAATCAGCCCCAGCATTTT; CDR3aa: CASRNRWGYPNQPQHF
abundance: -; j_gene: TRBJ2-7; v_gene: TRBV7-2; len: 15; d_gene: TRBD1; CDR3nt: TGTGCCAGCAGCTTAGTTGGACAGGGGGCCTACGAGCAGTACTTC; CDR3aa: CASSLVGQGAYEQYF
abundance: -; j_gene: TRBJ2-7; v_gene: TRBV20-1; len: 15; d_gene: -; CDR3nt: TGCAGTGCTAGTCTGATGAGGCGGGGGCGTTACGAGCAGTACTTC; CDR3aa: CSASLMRRGRYEQYF
abundance: -; j_gene: TRBJ2-1; v_gene: TRBV18; len: 15; d_gene: TRBD2; CDR3nt: TGTGCCAGCTCACCACTAGCGGGGGGGCCGAGGGAGCAGTTCTTC; CDR3aa: CASSPLAGGPREQFF
abundance: -; j_gene: TRBJ2-5; v_gene: TRBV18; len: 15; d_gene: -; CDR3nt: TGTGCCAGCTCACCAGGGCAGGGGAACCAAGAGACCCAGTACTTC; CDR3aa: CASSPGQGNQETQYF
abundance: -; j_gene: TRBJ2-1; v_gene: TRBV4-2; len: 17; d_gene: TRBD2; CDR3nt: TGTGCCAGCAGCCAAGACCCCCGGACTAGCGCCTACAATGAGCAGTTCTTC; CDR3aa: CASSQDPRTSAYNEQFF
abundance: -; j_gene: TRBJ2-7; v_gene: TRBV6-6; len: 12; d_gene: -; CDR3nt: TGTGCCAGCAGTTACTCGGTAGGGGAGCAGTACTTC; CDR3aa: CASSYSVGEQYF
abundance: -; j_gene: TRBJ2-5; v_gene: TRBV30; len: 16; d_gene: TRBD2; CDR3nt: TGTGCCTGGAGTGTAGATGGACTAGCGAGACTGGGGACCCAGTACTTC; CDR3aa: CAWSVDGLARLGTQYF
abundance: -; j_gene: TRBJ2-1; v_gene: TRBV5-4; len: 15; d_gene: -; CDR3nt: TGTGCCAGCAGCTCGTGGACGGCATACTACAATGAGCAGTTCTTC; CDR3aa: CASSSWTAYYNEQFF
abundance: -; j_gene: TRBJ1-1; v_gene: TRBV5-4; len: 12; d_gene: -; CDR3nt: TGTGCCAGCACCCGACGGGACACTGAAGCTTTCTTT; CDR3aa: CASTRRDTEAFF
abundance: -; j_gene: TRBJ2-7; v_gene: TRBV9; len: 15; d_gene: -; CDR3nt: TGTGCCAGCAGCGTAGGGGCAGGAACCTACTACGAGCAGTACTTC; CDR3aa: CASSVGAGTYYEQYF
abundance: -; j_gene: TRBJ2-5; v_gene: TRBV7-2; len: 17; d_gene: TRBD2; CDR3nt: TGTGCCAGCAGCTTAGTTGGAGCGGGGGGGCCGCAAGAGACCCAGTACTTC; CDR3aa: CASSLVGAGGPQETQYF
abundance: -; j_gene: TRBJ2-5; v_gene: TRBV5-1; len: 16; d_gene: TRBD2; CDR3nt: TGCGCCAGCAGCTTGCGGCTAGCGGGGTCTACGGAGACCCAGTACTTC; CDR3aa: CASSLRLAGSTETQYF
abundance: -; j_gene: TRBJ1-1; v_gene: TRBV5-1; len: 14; d_gene: -; CDR3nt: TGCACCAGCAGCCTTGCCCCAGGGAACACTGAAGCTTTCTTT; CDR3aa: CTSSLAPGNTEAFF
abundance: -; j_gene: TRBJ1-6; v_gene: TRBV12-3/TRBV12-4; len: 13; d_gene: -; CDR3nt: TGTGCCAGCAGTCCTAGTGAGAATTCACCCCTCCACTTT; CDR3aa: CASSPSENSPLHF
abundance: -; j_gene: TRBJ2-7; v_gene: TRBV30; len: 14; d_gene: -; CDR3nt: TGTGCCTGGAGACGGGACTTCCAAGACTACGAGCAGTACTTC; CDR3aa: CAWRRDFQDYEQYF
abundance: -; j_gene: TRBJ1-6; v_gene: TRBV14; len: 15; d_gene: -; CDR3nt: TGTGCCAGCAGCCAAGTCCTCCGACCAGGGTCACCCCTCCACTTT; CDR3aa: CASSQVLRPGSPLHF
abundance: -; j_gene: TRBJ2-3; v_gene: TRBV2; len: 13; d_gene: TRBD2; CDR3nt: TGTGCCAACCTGGGACTAACTTCAGATACGCAGTATTTT; CDR3aa: CANLGLTSDTQYF
abundance: -; j_gene: TRBJ2-5; v_gene: TRBV30; len: 12; d_gene: -; CDR3nt: TGTGCCTGGAGTGCGGGGGTAGAGACCCAGTACTTC; CDR3aa: CAWSAGVETQYF
abundance: -; j_gene: TRBJ1-2; v_gene: TRBV6-4; len: 12; d_gene: -; CDR3nt: TGTGCCAGCAGTGACCCAGGGAAGGGCTACACCTTC; CDR3aa: CASSDPGKGYTF
abundance: -; j_gene: TRBJ2-1; v_gene: TRBV29-1; len: 15; d_gene: TRBD2; CDR3nt: TGCAGCGTTGGGACTAGCGGGGGGGCTTACAATGAGCAGTTCTTC; CDR3aa: CSVGTSGGAYNEQFF
abundance: -; j_gene: TRBJ1-2; v_gene: TRBV14; len: 15; d_gene: -; CDR3nt: TGTGCCAGCAGCCAAGATCTATCGGGGAACTATGGCTACACCTTC; CDR3aa: CASSQDLSGNYGYTF
abundance: -; j_gene: TRBJ2-7; v_gene: TRBV10-3; len: 15; d_gene: TRBD1; CDR3nt: TGTGCCATCAGTGTTTTTGGGACAGGTGGCAACGAGCAGTACTTC; CDR3aa: CAISVFGTGGNEQYF
abundance: -; j_gene: TRBJ2-7; v_gene: TRBV5-4; len: 14; d_gene: TRBD2; CDR3nt: TGTGCCAGCTCTCCGGGGGGAGAAGGCTACGAGCAGTACTTC; CDR3aa: CASSPGGEGYEQYF